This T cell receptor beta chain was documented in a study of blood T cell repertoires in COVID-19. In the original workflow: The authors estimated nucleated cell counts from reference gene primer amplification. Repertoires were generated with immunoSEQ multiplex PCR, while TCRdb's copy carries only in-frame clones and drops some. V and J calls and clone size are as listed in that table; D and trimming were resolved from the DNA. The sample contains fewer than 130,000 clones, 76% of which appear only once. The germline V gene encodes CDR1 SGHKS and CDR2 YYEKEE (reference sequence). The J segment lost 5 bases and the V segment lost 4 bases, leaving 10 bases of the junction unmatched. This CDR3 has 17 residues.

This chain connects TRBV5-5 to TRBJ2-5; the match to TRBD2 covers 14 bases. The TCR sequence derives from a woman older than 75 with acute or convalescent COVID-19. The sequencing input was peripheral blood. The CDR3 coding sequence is TGTGCCAGCAGCGGGAGGGGACTAGCGGGAGAGAGGGAGACCCAGTACTTC. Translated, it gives CASSGRGLAGERETQYF.